This TCR beta chain is from a study of T-cell reconstitution after alpha-beta-depleted transplantation in children. Per germline, CDR1 DFQATT and CDR2 SNEGSKA (reference sequence). The CDR3 sequence is 17 residues long. V lost 2 bases, J lost 2 bases, and 10 bases stayed unmatched. Unique molecular identifiers were incorporated during preparation of the TCRbeta library. TCRdb called the PCR reads again in MiXCR, with one record for every CDR3 protein. Of about 610,000 distinct CDR3 sequences listed, roughly a tenth are singletons. This clonotype was seen at least ten times. This receptor was identified in a human donor who donated a stem cell graft to a child with acute myeloid leukemia. The material sequenced was PBMCs from the stem cell graft donor, taken from the stem cell graft. The chain has TRBV20-1 and TRBJ2-1; 9 bases are shared with TRBD2. The CDR3 DNA sequence: TGCAGTGCTAGACCAGAGGGACTAGCTGAACCCTACAATGAGCAGTTCTTC. Its protein product is CSARPEGLAEPYNEQFF.